Listed below are T cell receptor beta chains from one sample, sequenced in a study of cytomegalovirus exposure and HLA in healthy donors. Sequenced by immunoSEQ multiplex PCR; TCRdb stores in-frame clones only, minus some. The sample yields some 160,000 clones, around 80% seen once. The source material was PBMCs. The receptors shown here come from a middle-aged woman in good health and CMV-seronegative. Both conserved end residues are part of each CDR3. The D gene is left open where the match is weak. Rows may omit the clone size; those that give it use once, few, many or a size class.

clone_size,j_call,v_call,cdr3_length,d_call,cdr3_aa,cdr3_nt
-,TRBJ2-1,TRBV11-3,17,-,CASSSGQEGPIRNEQFF,TGTGCCAGCAGCTCCGGACAGGAGGGCCCGATACGCAATGAGCAGTTCTTC
-,TRBJ1-2,TRBV7-8,14,-,CASSLGGKDVGYTF,TGTGCCAGCAGCTTGGGAGGGAAGGACGTTGGCTACACCTTC
-,TRBJ1-5,TRBV28,16,TRBD1,CASRMEGQGSGQPQHF,TGTGCCAGCAGGATGGAGGGACAGGGCTCGGGTCAGCCCCAGCATTTT
-,TRBJ2-7,TRBV5-1,14,-,CASSLGSRGYEQYF,TGCGCCAGCAGCTTGGGCTCGCGGGGTTACGAGCAGTACTTC
-,TRBJ2-7,TRBV2,12,-,CASRDYSYEQYF,TGTGCCAGCAGGGACTACTCCTACGAGCAGTACTTC
-,TRBJ1-4,TRBV11-2,17,TRBD1,CASSNRDRGLVGEKLFF,TGTGCCAGCAGCAACCGGGACAGGGGGCTAGTTGGTGAAAAACTGTTTTTT
-,TRBJ2-7,TRBV6-7,18,-,CASSYSGQGTHWKYEQYF,TGTGCCAGCAGTTACTCGGGGCAGGGCACCCATTGGAAATACGAGCAGTACTTC
-,TRBJ2-7,TRBV11-2,18,TRBD1,CASTIPPPDRGDSGEQYF,TGTGCCAGCACCATTCCCCCGCCGGACAGGGGTGATTCGGGCGAGCAGTACTTC
once,TRBJ1-1,TRBV29-1,12,TRBD1,CSVDRTGGEAFF,TGCAGCGTGGATAGGACAGGGGGTGAAGCCTTCTTT
-,TRBJ1-4,TRBV5-1,14,-,CASSLEGANEKLFF,TGCGCCAGCAGCTTGGAGGGAGCTAATGAAAAACTGTTTTTT
-,TRBJ1-1,TRBV7-9,15,-,CASNPGEGRTTEAFF,TGTGCCAGCAACCCCGGGGAGGGTAGGACCACTGAAGCTTTCTTT
-,TRBJ2-7,TRBV5-8,14,TRBD1,CASSLEGGIPEQYF,TGTGCCAGCAGCTTGGAAGGGGGCATCCCAGAGCAGTACTTC
-,TRBJ2-7,TRBV2,13,-,CASAGPIAYEQYF,TGTGCCAGCGCGGGACCAATTGCCTACGAGCAGTACTTC
-,TRBJ2-7,TRBV7-9,12,TRBD2,CASSLGGGEQYF,TGTGCCAGCAGCTTAGGGGGGGGCGAGCAGTACTTC
-,TRBJ2-3,TRBV5-4,14,TRBD2,CASSLGLAIDTQYF,TGTGCCAGCAGCTTGGGACTAGCAATAGATACGCAGTATTTT
-,TRBJ2-3,TRBV25-1,14,-,CASSEPGQKDTQYF,TGTGCCAGCAGTGAGCCCGGACAGAAAGATACGCAGTATTTT
-,TRBJ2-2,TRBV9,16,-,CASSARRDKDTGELFF,TGTGCCAGCAGCGCACGCCGGGACAAAGACACCGGGGAGCTGTTTTTT
-,TRBJ2-7,TRBV1,16,-,CTSSHYGTSGSYEQYF,TGCACCAGCAGCCATTACGGGACTAGCGGATCCTACGAGCAGTACTTC
once,TRBJ1-2,TRBV27,16,TRBD1,CASSPGQGPIYGGYTF,TGTGCCAGCAGTCCGGGACAGGGCCCGATTTATGGTGGCTACACCTTC
-,TRBJ1-1,TRBV30,12,TRBD1,CALQGWNTEAFF,TGTGCCTTACAGGGGTGGAACACTGAAGCTTTCTTT
-,TRBJ2-1,TRBV19,15,TRBD2,CASSGSGGIGDEQFF,TGTGCCAGTAGTGGGTCGGGGGGTATTGGTGATGAGCAGTTCTTC
-,TRBJ2-3,TRBV4-2,19,TRBD2,CASSQDTLTSGRRWDTQYF,TGTGCCAGCAGCCAAGATACACTCACTAGCGGGAGAAGGTGGGATACGCAGTATTTT
-,TRBJ2-2,TRBV6-6,13,-,CASSQQGNGELFF,TGTGCCAGCAGCCAACAGGGTAACGGGGAGCTGTTTTTT
-,TRBJ2-1,TRBV27,17,-,CASKSSSAITSYNEQFF,TGTGCCAGCAAATCGTCTAGCGCGATTACCTCCTACAATGAGCAGTTCTTC
-,TRBJ1-2,TRBV6-5,14,TRBD1,CASRRDRGRFGYTF,TGTGCCAGCAGACGGGACAGGGGGCGCTTTGGCTACACCTTC
-,TRBJ1-2,TRBV5-4,14,TRBD1,CASSLNRGAYGYTF,TGTGCCAGCAGCTTGAACAGGGGCGCCTATGGCTACACCTTC
few,TRBJ1-5,TRBV6-6,16,TRBD1,CASSSRGVESNQPQHF,TGTGCCAGCAGTTCCAGGGGGGTGGAAAGCAATCAGCCCCAGCATTTT
-,TRBJ1-2,TRBV7-9,12,TRBD1,CSSQGAGDGYTF,TGTTCCTCCCAGGGGGCGGGGGATGGCTACACCTTC
-,TRBJ1-6,TRBV12-5,14,-,CASGLGQANSPLHF,TGTGCTAGTGGTTTGGGGCAGGCTAATTCACCCCTCCACTTT
-,TRBJ2-7,TRBV27,15,TRBD2,CASSSTLAGDGEQYF,TGTGCCAGCTCTTCAACGTTGGCGGGAGACGGCGAGCAGTACTTC
-,TRBJ1-1,TRBV11-3,15,-,CASSLRTARNTEAFF,TGTGCCAGCAGCTTACGGACAGCGAGGAACACTGAAGCTTTCTTT
-,TRBJ2-7,TRBV9,17,TRBD2,CASSPALLTSGRGEQYF,TGTGCCAGCAGCCCTGCATTACTGACTAGCGGGAGAGGCGAGCAGTACTTC
-,TRBJ1-2,TRBV6-6,16,-,CASSYAIQIASYGYTF,TGTGCCAGCAGTTACGCCATACAGATTGCCTCCTATGGCTACACCTTC
-,TRBJ2-7,TRBV30,14,-,CAFSRTVSSYEQYF,TGTGCCTTTTCCCGGACAGTGAGCTCCTACGAGCAGTACTTC
-,TRBJ1-1,TRBV15,15,TRBD1,CATSKATGVSTEAFF,TGTGCCACCAGCAAGGCCACAGGGGTGAGCACTGAAGCTTTCTTT
few,TRBJ2-7,TRBV27,14,TRBD1,CASSLGTGQYEQYF,TGTGCCAGCAGTTTAGGGACAGGCCAATACGAGCAGTACTTC
-,TRBJ1-5,TRBV6-5,15,-,CASSRGEGGNQPQHF,TGTGCCAGCAGCCGGGGGGAGGGAGGCAATCAGCCCCAGCATTTT
-,TRBJ1-2,TRBV5-8,16,-,CASSPGKNRVGSGYTF,TGTGCCAGCAGCCCTGGGAAAAACAGGGTCGGTTCGGGCTACACCTTC
-,TRBJ1-1,TRBV30,14,-,CAWTEEGPGTEAFF,TGTGCCTGGACTGAGGAGGGGCCGGGGACTGAAGCTTTCTTT
-,TRBJ2-5,TRBV18,13,-,CASSPNIQETQYF,TGTGCCAGCTCACCGAACATACAAGAGACCCAGTACTTC
-,TRBJ1-4,TRBV9,13,-,CASSEGGNEKLFF,TGTGCCAGCAGCGAGGGGGGGAATGAAAAACTGTTTTTT
-,TRBJ2-5,TRBV27,14,TRBD1,CASSPLTGSETQYF,TGTGCCAGCAGTCCATTGACAGGGTCCGAGACCCAGTACTTC
-,TRBJ1-3,TRBV7-2,16,-,CASSLGTRHSGNTIYF,TGTGCCAGCAGCTTAGGAACTCGTCACTCTGGAAACACCATATATTTT
-,TRBJ2-1,TRBV5-4,16,TRBD2,CASSPGTSGRVNEQFF,TGTGCCAGCAGCCCCGGGACTAGCGGGAGGGTCAATGAGCAGTTCTTC
-,TRBJ2-7,TRBV4-2,19,-,CASSQELLGSGAIYYEQYF,TGTGCCAGCAGCCAAGAGCTGCTGGGTTCAGGGGCAATCTACTACGAGCAGTACTTC
-,TRBJ1-2,TRBV9,13,TRBD1,CASSATGEREYTF,TGTGCCAGCAGCGCAACAGGGGAGAGGGAGTACACCTTC
-,TRBJ2-7,TRBV28,12,-,CASSSDRYEQYF,TGTGCCAGCAGTTCCGACAGATACGAGCAGTACTTC
few,TRBJ1-5,TRBV19,13,-,CASSDSLNQPQHF,TGTGCCAGTAGCGACAGTCTTAATCAGCCCCAGCATTTT
once,TRBJ2-5,TRBV19,12,-,CASSVDWETQYF,TGTGCCAGTAGTGTCGACTGGGAGACCCAGTACTTC